One T cell receptor beta chain is described in this entry. This sample stems from a study of blood T cell repertoires in COVID-19. Participants had their cohort set by participant-reported clinical history. Libraries were prepared by immunoSEQ multiplex PCR; TCRdb keeps only in-frame clonotypes and omits some of them. The profile shows hundreds of thousands of clones, 89% of them singletons. V lost 2 bases, J lost 0 bases, and 3 bases stayed unmatched. Per the germline V gene, CDR1 is SEHNR and CDR2 is FQNEAQ (reference sequence). The CDR3 length is 15 residues. Sequenced input: PBMCs or T cells enriched from blood (not recorded which). The chain couples TRBV7-9 to TRBJ1-1; 7 bases fit TRBD1. This TCR came from a woman between 40 and 55 years old who had recovered from COVID-19. The CDR3 here is CASSLRDSMNTEAFF. In DNA, the CDR3 is TGTGCCAGCAGCTTACGGGACAGCATGAACACTGAAGCTTTCTTT.